Presented here are 13 T cell receptor beta chains from one specimen sequenced in a study of blood T cells in healthy people across ages. A second PCR of 7 to 11 cycles used a sample-barcoded 5' primer and a J-beta primer mix. Each CDR3 protein is one row after TCRdb ran MiXCR on the 5' RACE reads. The sample lists about 1.5 million distinct CDR3 sequences, 42% occurring once. Material: blood. The receptor source for this set is a woman aged 18-29 years in good health.

This chain connects TRBV19 to TRBJ2-6; the D is unclear. With 8 bases removed from V and 4 bases from J, the gap between germline ends came to 3 bases. The V gene's germline CDR1 is LNHDA and CDR2 SQIVND (reference sequence). This CDR3 has 11 amino acids. The CDR3: CASGGANVLTF. In nucleotides, the CDR3 is TGTGCCAGTGGGGGGGCCAACGTCCTGACTTTC.

This clonotype was counted at least ten times. This rearrangement joins TRBV25-1 to TRBJ2-1; 9 bases are shared with TRBD2. J lost 5 bases, V lost 4 bases, and 12 bases had no gene match. Germline-derived CDR1 and CDR2 are MGHDK and SYGVNS. CDR3 length: 17 amino acids. CDR3 nucleotide sequence: TGTGCCAGCAGTGGGGGCACCACTAGCGGGCTTCACAATGAGCAGTTCTTC. This gives the protein CASSGGTTSGLHNEQFF.

The chain carries TRBV27 and TRBJ2-3; 8 bases line up with TRBD1. Looked up from germline, CDR1 is MNHEY and CDR2 is SMNVEV (reference sequence). Trimming at V came to 8 bases and at J to 1 base, leaving 14 bases not matched to a gene. The CDR3 is 17 amino acids. The CDR3 DNA sequence: TGTGCCAGCGGTCCATACTTGACAGGGGCTGGCACAGATACGCAGTATTTT. Translated, it gives CASGPYLTGAGTDTQYF.

This clonotype has just one count. This rearrangement joins TRBV6-5 to TRBJ1-6; no clear D. Germline CDR1 reads MNHEY; CDR2 reads SVGAGI. CDR3 length: 13 amino acids. The CDR3 bases are TGTGCGTCGAGGAGGGAGTATAATTCACCCCTCCACTTT. Translated: CASRREYNSPLHF.

The CDR3 DNA reads TGTGCCAGCAGAGAACAGGGGTTGGAGTACACTGAAGCTTTCTTT. It codes for CASREQGLEYTEAFF. The chain joins TRBV7-9 to TRBJ1-1, with TRBD1 matching over 7 bases. The J segment lost 3 bases and the V segment lost 6 bases, leaving 10 bases of the junction unmatched. Germline-derived CDR1 and CDR2 are SEHNR and FQNEAQ (reference sequence). The CDR3 totals 15 residues.

This clonotype was observed a handful of times. The chain uses TRBV4-1 and TRBJ2-7; the D gene is possibly TRBD1 (5 bases). The CDR3 covers 14 residues. Germline loops: CDR1 MGHRA, CDR2 YSYEKL. V lost 1 base, J lost 2 bases, and 9 bases lay in between. CDR3 nucleotide sequence: TGCGCCAGCAGCCAAGTAGGGGCCGCCTACGAGCAGTACTTC. It translates to CASSQVGAAYEQYF.

A few counts support this clonotype. V usage is TRBV7-2 and J usage is TRBJ2-5; TRBD2 matches at 7 bases. The V gene end was trimmed by 0 bases and the J gene end by 6 bases; junction bases not matched to a gene: 4. The CDR3 runs 14 residues. Germline assignment: CDR1 SGHTA and CDR2 FQGNSA. CDR3 residues: CASSLARGRKTQYF. The CDR3 region has the DNA TGTGCCAGCAGCTTAGCGCGGGGGAGGAAGACCCAGTACTTC.

This clonotype has a handful of counts. The chain is built from TRBV12-3 or TRBV12-4 and TRBJ2-1; either TRBD1 or TRBD2 may fit D (6 bases each). The CDR3 extends over 13 amino acids. Trimming cost V 4 bases and J 5 bases, with 9 bases left between them. The CDR3 DNA sequence: TGTGCCAGCAGTTGGGGGGCCGACAATGAGCAGTTCTTC. Translated, it gives CASSWGADNEQFF.

This clonotype was seen once. This rearrangement joins TRBV20-1 to TRBJ1-4; 7 bases fit TRBD1. After removal of 6 bases from V and 7 bases from J, the junction contained 8 bases not matched to a gene. CDR3 size: 13 residues. Germline V CDR1 and CDR2: DFQATT, SNEGSKA (reference sequence). The CDR3 is CSADDRAAEKLFF. As DNA, the CDR3 is TGCAGTGCCGACGACAGGGCGGCTGAAAAACTGTTTTTT.

The V gene is TRBV29-1, the J gene TRBJ2-1; D might be TRBD1 (5 bases). V lost 1 base to trimming and J lost 9 bases, with 13 bases between them. Germline V gene sequence: CDR1 SQVTM, CDR2 ANQGSEA. The CDR3 runs 13 residues. The CDR3 DNA follows: TGCAGCGTTGAAGGTTCAGGGTCTGGTGAGCAGTTCTTC. Its translation is CSVEGSGSGEQFF.

This chain connects TRBV7-3 to TRBJ2-1, with TRBD2 identical over 9 bases. V was clipped by 5 bases and J by 7 bases; unmatched bases: 12. Germline CDR1 and CDR2: SGHTA and FQGTGA. This CDR3 contains 16 residues. CDR3 in DNA: TGTGCCAGCAGCCAACGAGCGGGAGGCTGGTCTAATGAGCAGTTCTTC. This gives the protein CASSQRAGGWSNEQFF.

This clonotype appeared once. A read error may produce the germline difference seen at one junction end. The CDR3, as DNA: TGTGCCAGCAATTTAGGAGTGGCTGGGGTAGATGCGCAGTATTTT. It specifies CASNLGVAGVDAQYF. The chain couples TRBV12-3 or TRBV12-4 to TRBJ2-3, with D uncertain. The CDR3 has 15 residues.

This clonotype has a handful of counts. V is TRBV6-5 and J is TRBJ2-5; 8 bases fit TRBD1. Germline V gene data show CDR1 as MNHEY and CDR2 as SVGAGI. The CDR3 contains 15 residues. The V and J ends lost 2 bases and 3 bases, in that order; junction bases with no gene match: 5. CDR3 in amino acids: CASSYLMDREETQYF. The CDR3 DNA follows: TGTGCCAGCAGTTACCTCATGGACAGGGAAGAGACCCAGTACTTC.